This T cell receptor beta chain stems from a study of blood T cell repertoires in COVID-19. Study-level information: Specimens from acute and convalescent COVID-19 originated in the United States, Italy and Spain. Sample material is recorded as cDNA or gDNA derived from T cells, B-cell-depleted T cells, or PBMCs.

Profiling relied on immunoSEQ multiplex PCR, and the TCRdb table lists in-frame clones only, not all of them. The sample contains a few hundred thousand clones, about 88% of which appear only once. The TCR sequence derives from a man aged 50-60 years with COVID-19, enrolled during active disease. The sample was peripheral blood.

The CDR3 protein is CATSEARGGPYQETQYF. The CDR3 nucleotides are TGTGCCACCAGTGAGGCTAGAGGGGGACCTTACCAAGAGACCCAGTACTTC. V gene TRBV24-1 combines with J gene TRBJ2-5; D may be TRBD1 (6 bases). CDR3 length equals 17 residues. Trimming stripped 4 bases from V and 0 bases from J, with 17 bases between. Germline CDR1 and CDR2: KGHDR and SFDVKD.